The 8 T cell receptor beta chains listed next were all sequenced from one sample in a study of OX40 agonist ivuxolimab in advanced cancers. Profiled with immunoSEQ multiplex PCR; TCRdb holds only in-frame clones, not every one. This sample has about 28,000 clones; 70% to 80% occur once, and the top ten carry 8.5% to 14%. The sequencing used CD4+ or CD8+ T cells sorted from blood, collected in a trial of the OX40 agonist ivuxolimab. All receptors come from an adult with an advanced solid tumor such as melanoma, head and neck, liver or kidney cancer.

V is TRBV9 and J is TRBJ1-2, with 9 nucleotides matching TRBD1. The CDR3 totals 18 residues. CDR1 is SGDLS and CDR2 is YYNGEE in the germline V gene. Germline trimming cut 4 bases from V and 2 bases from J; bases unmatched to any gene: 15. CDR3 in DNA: TGTGCCAGCAGCCAACAAACAGTCCGGGACAGGGACAACTATGGCTACACCTTC. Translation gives CASSQQTVRDRDNYGYTF.

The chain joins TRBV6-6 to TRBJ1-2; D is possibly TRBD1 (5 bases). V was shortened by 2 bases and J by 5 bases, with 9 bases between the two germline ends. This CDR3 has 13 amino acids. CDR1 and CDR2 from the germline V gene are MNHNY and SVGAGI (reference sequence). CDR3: CASSYHRQYGYTF. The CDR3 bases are TGTGCCAGCAGTTACCATCGACAGTATGGCTACACCTTC.

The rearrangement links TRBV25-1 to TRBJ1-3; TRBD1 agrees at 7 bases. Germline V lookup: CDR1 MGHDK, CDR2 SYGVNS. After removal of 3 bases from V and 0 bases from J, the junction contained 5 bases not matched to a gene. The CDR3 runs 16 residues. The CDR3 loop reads CASSDPDRVSGNTIYF. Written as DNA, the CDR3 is TGTGCCAGCAGTGATCCTGACAGGGTCTCTGGAAACACCATATATTTT. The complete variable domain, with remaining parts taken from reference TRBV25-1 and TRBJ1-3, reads EADIYQTPRYLVIGTGKKITLECSQTMGHDKMYWYQQDPGMELHLIHYSYGVNSTEKGDLSSESTVSRIRTEHFPLTLESARPSHTSQYLCASSDPDRVSGNTIYFGEGSWLTVV.

CDR3 sequence: CASSQAGAGRHNEKLFF. The CDR3 DNA follows: TGCGCCAGCAGCCAAGCAGGGGCCGGACGGCATAATGAAAAACTGTTTTTT. This rearrangement joins TRBV4-3 to TRBJ1-4; D is possibly TRBD1 (6 bases). Trimming removed 1 base at V and 4 bases at J, with 16 bases between. Germline V CDR1 and CDR2: LGHNA, YSLEER. This CDR3 has 17 amino acids.

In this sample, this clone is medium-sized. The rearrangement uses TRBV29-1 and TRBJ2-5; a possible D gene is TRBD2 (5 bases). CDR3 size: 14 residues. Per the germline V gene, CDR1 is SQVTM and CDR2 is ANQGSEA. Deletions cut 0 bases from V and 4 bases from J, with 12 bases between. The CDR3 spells CSVEDLGVGETQYF. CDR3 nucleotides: TGCAGCGTTGAAGATCTCGGGGTGGGAGAGACCCAGTACTTC.

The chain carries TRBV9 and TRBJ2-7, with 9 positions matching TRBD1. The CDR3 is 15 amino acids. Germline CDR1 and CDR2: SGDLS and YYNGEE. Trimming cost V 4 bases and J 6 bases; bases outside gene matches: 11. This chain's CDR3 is CASSPRTGERAEQYF. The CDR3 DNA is TGTGCCAGCAGCCCACGGACAGGGGAGAGGGCCGAGCAGTACTTC.

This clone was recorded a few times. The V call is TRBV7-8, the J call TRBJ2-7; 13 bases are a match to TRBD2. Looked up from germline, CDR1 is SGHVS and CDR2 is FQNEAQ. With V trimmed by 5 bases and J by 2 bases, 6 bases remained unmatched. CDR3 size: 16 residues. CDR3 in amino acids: CASSTPGTSGAYEQYF. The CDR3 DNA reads TGTGCCAGCAGCACCCCCGGGACTAGCGGGGCCTACGAGCAGTACTTC.

The CDR3 nucleotides are TGTGCCAGCAGTTTAGTGGGGGAGAACACTGAAGCTTTCTTT. It encodes CASSLVGENTEAFF. The rearrangement uses TRBV27 and TRBJ1-1; tentative D call: TRBD1 (5 bases). CDR3 length: 14 amino acids. Germline-derived CDR1 and CDR2 are MNHEY and SMNVEV (reference sequence). The V gene lost 2 bases and the J gene lost 1 base, with 8 bases spanning the gap.